This TCR beta chain was recorded in a study of blood T cell repertoires in COVID-19. For the study at large: The United States, Italy and Spain supplied acute and convalescent COVID-19 samples. In each case, the material was cDNA or gDNA derived from T cells, B-cell-depleted T cells, or PBMCs.

J was trimmed by 0 bases and V by 3 bases; bases with no gene match: 5. This CDR3 comprises 15 residues. Germline loops: CDR1 GTSNPN, CDR2 SVGIG (reference sequence). Sequencing used immunoSEQ multiplex PCR; TCRdb keeps in-frame clones, though not all of them. The repertoire has 90,000 to 130,000 clones, about 85% of them found once; the top ten carry more than 4%. This TCR came from a human donor in a cohort sampled during active COVID-19. This rearrangement joins TRBV30 to TRBJ1-3; the match to TRBD1 covers 7 bases. The specimen was peripheral blood. The CDR3 DNA reads as TGTGCCTGGAGCCGGGACAGTATCTCTGGAAACACCATATATTTT. Translated: CAWSRDSISGNTIYF. The complete variable domain, with remaining parts taken from reference TRBV30 and TRBJ1-3, reads SQTIHQWPATLVQPVGSPLSLECTVEGTSNPNLYWYRQAAGRGLQLLFYSVGIGQISSEVPQNLSASRPQDRQFILSSKKLLLSDSGFYLCAWSRDSISGNTIYFGEGSWLTVV.